The 3 T cell receptor beta chains given below trace back to one sample, sequenced in a study of PD-L1 blockade in urothelial cancer. The method was immunoSEQ multiplex PCR; TCRdb's version includes in-frame clones alone and lacks a portion of them. The table records about 50,000 clones, about 90% of them present only once. This specimen consisted of PBMCs, obtained around atezolizumab (anti-PD-L1) treatment. The receptors were sampled from a man aged 55 to 69 with urothelial cancer.

The gene calls are TRBV11-2 and TRBJ1-5; D is ambiguous. Germline V gene sequence: CDR1 SGHAT, CDR2 FQNNGV. Trimming pared 1 base from V and 4 bases from J, leaving 11 bases between. The CDR3 runs to 15 residues. Here the CDR3 DNA reads TGTGCCAGCAGCTTAGGCGTCGGGAGTAATCAGCCCCAGCATTTT. This translates into CASSLGVGSNQPQHF.

This clone was recorded a few times. DNA for the CDR3: TGTGCCAGCAGTGCGGGACTAGCGGCCACAGATACGCAGTATTTT. Amino acids: CASSAGLAATDTQYF. The V call is TRBV6-5, the J call TRBJ2-3; the match to TRBD2 covers 11 bases. Germline V CDR1 and CDR2: MNHEY, SVGAGI. The CDR3 consists of 15 residues. With 5 bases clipped from V and 2 bases from J, the junction kept 3 bases outside the gene matches.

This chain uses TRBV29-1 with TRBJ2-3, with TRBD2 matching over 11 bases. There are 14 residues in the CDR3. From germline, CDR1 is SQVTM and CDR2 ANQGSEA. With V trimmed by 4 bases and J by 5 bases, 5 bases remained unmatched. The CDR3: CSVASGGQRDTQYF. CDR3 DNA sequence: TGCAGCGTTGCTAGCGGGGGGCAAAGAGATACGCAGTATTTT.